A selection of T cell receptor beta chains follows, all from one sample in a study of T cell responses to AZD1222 COVID-19 vaccine. Profiled with immunoSEQ multiplex PCR; TCRdb holds only in-frame clones, not every one. The sample has around 150,000 clones; 88% are singletons. The specimen comprised peripheral blood, sampled on day 0 of AZD1222 vaccination. All receptors come from an adult in good health. Each CDR3 is given without its conserved first and last residue.

v_gene	j_gene	CDR3aa
TRBV4-3	TRBJ2-2	ASSFTRDRAIGELF
TRBV30	TRBJ1-3	AWGQDSGNTIY
TRBV2	TRBJ2-4	ASSEAVTSAKLAKNIQY
TRBV3-1/TRBV3-2	TRBJ2-7	ASSPSRSSYEQY
TRBV28	TRBJ2-7	ASSSSLISYEQY
TRBV13	TRBJ1-5	ASSQGNQPQH
TRBV7-9	TRBJ1-4	ASSPDRGGEKLF
TRBV19	TRBJ1-2	ASRTDNYGYT
TRBV6-5	TRBJ1-5	ASRGSQGSNQPQH
TRBV5-1	TRBJ1-4	ASSLAGTDEKLF
TRBV30	TRBJ1-5	AWSVARNQPQH
TRBV6-5	TRBJ1-4	ASSMGATNEKLF
TRBV10-3	TRBJ2-2	AIRGDAITGELF
TRBV11-3	TRBJ2-7	ASSLEFGSYEQY
TRBV2	TRBJ1-6	ASSRDIYNSPLH
TRBV20-1	TRBJ2-5	SAIYETQY
TRBV7-2	TRBJ2-2	ASSSTSRSASGELF
TRBV5-1	TRBJ2-1	ASRWRAYNEQF